The rows below give T cell receptor beta chains drawn from one sample of a study of cytomegalovirus exposure and HLA in healthy donors. Measured with immunoSEQ multiplex PCR; TCRdb has only the in-frame clones, and not every one. Found here are approximately 210,000 clones, 77% of them singletons; the top ten hold approximately 2.1%. Sequencing input: PBMCs. The receptors shown here come from a woman aged 25 to 39 in good health and CMV-seropositive. Both conserved end residues are part of each CDR3. The order of the fields is clone size, J gene, V gene, D gene, CDR3 DNA, CDR3 protein. A D gene is named only where the DNA matches it firmly. The size field is filled for only some rows; it gives once, few, many or a size class.

clone size: .; J gene: TRBJ2-7; V gene: TRBV15; D gene: TRBD2; CDR3 DNA: TGTGCCACCAGCCCGGGACTAGCGGGAGTAAATGAGCAGTACTTC; CDR3 protein: CATSPGLAGVNEQYF
clone size: .; J gene: TRBJ2-1; V gene: TRBV5-1; D gene: TRBD1; CDR3 DNA: TGCGCCAGCAGCTTGGAGCCGGACAGGGTCATCAGTGAGCAGTTCTTC; CDR3 protein: CASSLEPDRVISEQFF
clone size: once; J gene: TRBJ2-3; V gene: TRBV5-1; D gene: TRBD2; CDR3 DNA: TGCGCCAGCAGCTTGTCGAGCGGGAGAGATACGCAGTATTTT; CDR3 protein: CASSLSSGRDTQYF
clone size: .; J gene: TRBJ2-7; V gene: TRBV4-1; D gene: .; CDR3 DNA: TGCGCCAGCAGTACAAGTCAGTTCTACGAGCAGTACTTC; CDR3 protein: CASSTSQFYEQYF
clone size: .; J gene: TRBJ1-3; V gene: TRBV6-6; D gene: .; CDR3 DNA: TGTGCCAGCAGTTTTGGGAGGGGATTCTCTGGAAACACCATATATTTT; CDR3 protein: CASSFGRGFSGNTIYF
clone size: .; J gene: TRBJ2-3; V gene: TRBV30; D gene: .; CDR3 DNA: TGTGCCTGGGCTAGACTAGAACTTCGTGTAGATACGCAGTATTTT; CDR3 protein: CAWARLELRVDTQYF
clone size: few; J gene: TRBJ2-4; V gene: TRBV7-2; D gene: TRBD2; CDR3 DNA: TGTGCCAGCAGCTTAGGTTCGGGGGGAAACATTCAGTACTTC; CDR3 protein: CASSLGSGGNIQYF
clone size: .; J gene: TRBJ1-2; V gene: TRBV7-9; D gene: .; CDR3 DNA: TGTGCCAGCAGCTTGGGACACCCCTATGGCTACACCTTC; CDR3 protein: CASSLGHPYGYTF
clone size: .; J gene: TRBJ2-7; V gene: TRBV5-1; D gene: TRBD1; CDR3 DNA: TGCGCCAGCAGCTCAGGGACAGGGTCCAACGAGCAGTACTTC; CDR3 protein: CASSSGTGSNEQYF
clone size: .; J gene: TRBJ1-1; V gene: TRBV4-1; D gene: .; CDR3 DNA: TGCGCCAGCAGCCAAGGGAGCAGTATTAACACTGAAGCTTTCTTT; CDR3 protein: CASSQGSSINTEAFF
clone size: once; J gene: TRBJ2-1; V gene: TRBV27; D gene: TRBD2; CDR3 DNA: TGTGCCAGCAGTTTAAGAGCGGGAGTCTTCCATGAGCAGTTCTTC; CDR3 protein: CASSLRAGVFHEQFF
clone size: .; J gene: TRBJ2-6; V gene: TRBV18; D gene: TRBD1; CDR3 DNA: TGTGCCAGCTCACCATCGACAGGGAAGACGTTGGGGGCCAACGTCCTGACTTTC; CDR3 protein: CASSPSTGKTLGANVLTF
clone size: .; J gene: TRBJ2-1; V gene: TRBV7-3; D gene: TRBD2; CDR3 DNA: TGTGCCAGCAGCCCCCGGACTAGCGGGAAGTACAATGAGCAGTTCTTC; CDR3 protein: CASSPRTSGKYNEQFF
clone size: .; J gene: TRBJ1-2; V gene: TRBV18; D gene: .; CDR3 DNA: TGTGCCAGCTCACCAATCAAGGAGAACTTCTATGGCTACACCTTC; CDR3 protein: CASSPIKENFYGYTF
clone size: .; J gene: TRBJ2-1; V gene: TRBV9; D gene: TRBD2; CDR3 DNA: TGTGCCAGCAGCCCACGACTAGCGGGAGAGTTAAGGAATGAGCAGTTCTTC; CDR3 protein: CASSPRLAGELRNEQFF
clone size: .; J gene: TRBJ2-7; V gene: TRBV7-2; D gene: .; CDR3 DNA: TGTGCCAGCAGCTTCGGGGGGCCGAGGGAGCAGTACTTC; CDR3 protein: CASSFGGPREQYF
clone size: few; J gene: TRBJ1-2; V gene: TRBV30; D gene: TRBD1; CDR3 DNA: TGTGCCTGGAGCTACGACAGGGACCACGGCTACACCTTC; CDR3 protein: CAWSYDRDHGYTF
clone size: .; J gene: TRBJ2-1; V gene: TRBV5-1; D gene: TRBD2; CDR3 DNA: TGCGCCAGCAGCTTGAGCTTCACTAGCGGGAGGATTATGAATGAGCAGTTCTTC; CDR3 protein: CASSLSFTSGRIMNEQFF
clone size: .; J gene: TRBJ2-1; V gene: TRBV28; D gene: .; CDR3 DNA: TGTGCCAGCAGTCCCTTCTCCTACAATGAGCAGTTCTTC; CDR3 protein: CASSPFSYNEQFF
clone size: .; J gene: TRBJ1-3; V gene: TRBV28; D gene: .; CDR3 DNA: TGTGCCAGCAGTTTAACTCTCGGGGGGTTGGTGGGAAACACCATATATTTT; CDR3 protein: CASSLTLGGLVGNTIYF
clone size: .; J gene: TRBJ1-2; V gene: TRBV7-3; D gene: .; CDR3 DNA: TGTGCCAGCAGCCCTAGCCGGGACTTCAGGCATGGCTACACCTTC; CDR3 protein: CASSPSRDFRHGYTF
clone size: .; J gene: TRBJ2-5; V gene: TRBV19; D gene: .; CDR3 DNA: TGTGCCAGTAGTATAATGGGGGAAGGGGGAGAGACCCAGTACTTC; CDR3 protein: CASSIMGEGGETQYF
clone size: .; J gene: TRBJ2-2; V gene: TRBV9; D gene: TRBD1; CDR3 DNA: TGTGCCAGCAGCCCAGACAGGGGTACGGGGGAGCTGTTTTTT; CDR3 protein: CASSPDRGTGELFF
clone size: few; J gene: TRBJ2-7; V gene: TRBV7-2; D gene: TRBD1; CDR3 DNA: TGTGCCAGCAGCTTACCCCCCGGGACAGGGGACTCCTACGAGCAGTACTTC; CDR3 protein: CASSLPPGTGDSYEQYF
clone size: .; J gene: TRBJ2-2; V gene: TRBV7-9; D gene: .; CDR3 DNA: TGTGCCAGCAGCTTTGCCGGGAGGAACACCGGGGAGCTGTTTTTT; CDR3 protein: CASSFAGRNTGELFF
clone size: .; J gene: TRBJ1-1; V gene: TRBV5-1; D gene: .; CDR3 DNA: TGCGCCAGCAGCTTACGCGGGAGTGCGGCTTTCTTT; CDR3 protein: CASSLRGSAAFF
clone size: .; J gene: TRBJ1-2; V gene: TRBV27; D gene: .; CDR3 DNA: TGTGCCAGCAGTCCCCAGTACAGAGCTAACTATGGCTACACCTTC; CDR3 protein: CASSPQYRANYGYTF
clone size: once; J gene: TRBJ1-2; V gene: TRBV7-2; D gene: .; CDR3 DNA: TGTGCCAGCAGCCCGCTACAGGTCGTATGGGGCTACACCTTC; CDR3 protein: CASSPLQVVWGYTF
clone size: few; J gene: TRBJ1-6; V gene: TRBV30; D gene: .; CDR3 DNA: TGTGCCTGGAGGGAGGGAGGCGAATCACCCCTCCACTTT; CDR3 protein: CAWREGGESPLHF
clone size: .; J gene: TRBJ1-1; V gene: TRBV29-1; D gene: .; CDR3 DNA: TGCAGCTCAGTAATGAACACTGAAGCTTTCTTT; CDR3 protein: CSSVMNTEAFF
clone size: .; J gene: TRBJ2-3; V gene: TRBV19; D gene: .; CDR3 DNA: TGTGCCAGTATTGCCCCAGGGGCAGATACGCAGTATTTT; CDR3 protein: CASIAPGADTQYF
clone size: .; J gene: TRBJ2-1; V gene: TRBV4-3; D gene: .; CDR3 DNA: TGCGCCAGCAGCCAAGTCGGCGGACAATACAATGAGCAGTTCTTC; CDR3 protein: CASSQVGGQYNEQFF
clone size: .; J gene: TRBJ2-1; V gene: TRBV14; D gene: .; CDR3 DNA: TGTGCCAGCAGGGGTTGGGGCCAGGTGGGTGAGCAGTTCTTC; CDR3 protein: CASRGWGQVGEQFF
clone size: .; J gene: TRBJ1-5; V gene: TRBV7-2; D gene: .; CDR3 DNA: TGTGCCAGCAGCTCAAAGGGGGGGAATCAGCCCCAGCATTTT; CDR3 protein: CASSSKGGNQPQHF
clone size: .; J gene: TRBJ2-7; V gene: TRBV29-1; D gene: TRBD1; CDR3 DNA: TGCAGCGTTGAATGGGGGACCGGGACAGGGAAAGCTAGCTCCTACGAGCAGTACTTC; CDR3 protein: CSVEWGTGTGKASSYEQYF
clone size: .; J gene: TRBJ1-4; V gene: TRBV7-9; D gene: .; CDR3 DNA: TGTGCCAGCAGCTTTATGGGGCCAACTAATGAAAAACTGTTTTTT; CDR3 protein: CASSFMGPTNEKLFF
clone size: .; J gene: TRBJ2-2; V gene: TRBV9; D gene: .; CDR3 DNA: TGTGCCAGCAGCGTAGACAGGGGGGAGCTGTTTTTT; CDR3 protein: CASSVDRGELFF
clone size: .; J gene: TRBJ2-1; V gene: TRBV28; D gene: TRBD2; CDR3 DNA: TGTGCCAGCAGTTTAGGACTAGCGTTCAGGGAGCAGTTCTTC; CDR3 protein: CASSLGLAFREQFF
clone size: few; J gene: TRBJ1-5; V gene: TRBV4-3; D gene: .; CDR3 DNA: TGCGCCAGCAGCCGGGAGTTTTATAGCAATCAGCCCCAGCATTTT; CDR3 protein: CASSREFYSNQPQHF
clone size: .; J gene: TRBJ2-1; V gene: TRBV7-2; D gene: TRBD2; CDR3 DNA: TGTGCCAGCAGCGGACGGACTAGCGGGAGTTATGAGCAGTTCTTC; CDR3 protein: CASSGRTSGSYEQFF
clone size: .; J gene: TRBJ1-4; V gene: TRBV7-9; D gene: TRBD1; CDR3 DNA: TGTGCCAGCAGCCCCGACGACAGGGGGCATGAAAAACTGTTTTTT; CDR3 protein: CASSPDDRGHEKLFF
clone size: .; J gene: TRBJ2-7; V gene: TRBV29-1; D gene: TRBD1; CDR3 DNA: TGCAGCGTTGAGGGGACGCCGGACAGGGGCTACGAGCAGTACTTC; CDR3 protein: CSVEGTPDRGYEQYF
clone size: .; J gene: TRBJ2-1; V gene: TRBV5-8; D gene: .; CDR3 DNA: TGTGCCAGCAGCTTGGATGGACCCGGGGGGTTCTTC; CDR3 protein: CASSLDGPGGFF
clone size: .; J gene: TRBJ2-1; V gene: TRBV11-3; D gene: TRBD2; CDR3 DNA: TGTGCCAGCAGCTCGTGGACTAGCGGGAGCTCCTACAATGAGCAGTTCTTC; CDR3 protein: CASSSWTSGSSYNEQFF
clone size: .; J gene: TRBJ1-2; V gene: TRBV9; D gene: .; CDR3 DNA: TGTGCCAGCAGTCCACCTCAGGGTACCCCTGGCTACACCTTC; CDR3 protein: CASSPPQGTPGYTF
clone size: .; J gene: TRBJ1-1; V gene: TRBV19; D gene: .; CDR3 DNA: TGTGCCAGTAGTATACAGGGGAACACTGAAGCTTTCTTT; CDR3 protein: CASSIQGNTEAFF
clone size: few; J gene: TRBJ1-6; V gene: TRBV18; D gene: .; CDR3 DNA: TGTGCCAGCTCACCACGGACAAATAATAATTCACCCCTCCACTTT; CDR3 protein: CASSPRTNNNSPLHF
clone size: .; J gene: TRBJ2-7; V gene: TRBV11-2; D gene: TRBD2; CDR3 DNA: TGTGCCAGCAGCCGTAAGACTAGCGGGGCCACCTACGAGCAGTACTTC; CDR3 protein: CASSRKTSGATYEQYF
clone size: .; J gene: TRBJ1-1; V gene: TRBV29-1; D gene: .; CDR3 DNA: TGCAGCGTGTGGGGCCCTGAAGCTTTCTTT; CDR3 protein: CSVWGPEAFF
clone size: .; J gene: TRBJ2-7; V gene: TRBV5-1; D gene: .; CDR3 DNA: TGCGCCAGCAGCCCGGCCGGGGTCTACGAGCAGTACTTC; CDR3 protein: CASSPAGVYEQYF
clone size: .; J gene: TRBJ2-1; V gene: TRBV9; D gene: .; CDR3 DNA: TGTGCCAGCAGCGTAGAAGGACACCCCAATGAGCAGTTCTTC; CDR3 protein: CASSVEGHPNEQFF
clone size: .; J gene: TRBJ2-7; V gene: TRBV5-4; D gene: .; CDR3 DNA: TGTGCCAGCAGCACTATCTCCCGCGGCAACTACGAGCAGTACTTC; CDR3 protein: CASSTISRGNYEQYF
clone size: .; J gene: TRBJ2-7; V gene: TRBV18; D gene: TRBD2; CDR3 DNA: TGTGCCAGCTCTCAAGCCGGGGCGGGGGCCTACGAGCAGTACTTC; CDR3 protein: CASSQAGAGAYEQYF
clone size: .; J gene: TRBJ2-7; V gene: TRBV4-3; D gene: .; CDR3 DNA: TGCGCCAGCAGCCAGAGCCTCACCTCTCTTAACTACGAGCAGTATTTC; CDR3 protein: CASSQSLTSLNYEQYF
clone size: .; J gene: TRBJ2-1; V gene: TRBV21-1; D gene: .; CDR3 DNA: TGTGCCAGCAGTCGAGGCGTGTTCAAGCGGACCTACAATGAGCAGTTCTTC; CDR3 protein: CASSRGVFKRTYNEQFF
clone size: .; J gene: TRBJ2-1; V gene: TRBV13; D gene: .; CDR3 DNA: TGTGCCAGCAGCTTCGCGATAGCTGTCTATGAGCAGTTCTTC; CDR3 protein: CASSFAIAVYEQFF
clone size: .; J gene: TRBJ2-3; V gene: TRBV6-1; D gene: TRBD1; CDR3 DNA: TGTGCCAGCAATACAGGGGGCTTGGGGACAGATACGCAGTATTTT; CDR3 protein: CASNTGGLGTDTQYF
clone size: .; J gene: TRBJ1-1; V gene: TRBV18; D gene: TRBD1; CDR3 DNA: TGTGCCAGCTCCCAGGGGGTTCCCCCTGAAGCTTTCTTT; CDR3 protein: CASSQGVPPEAFF
clone size: .; J gene: TRBJ2-3; V gene: TRBV27; D gene: TRBD2; CDR3 DNA: TGTGCCAGCAGTCTTTGGAGCGGGGGGGCGACAGATACGCAGTATTTT; CDR3 protein: CASSLWSGGATDTQYF
clone size: .; J gene: TRBJ2-1; V gene: TRBV10-1; D gene: .; CDR3 DNA: TGCGCCAGCAGTGAGTATCACGGCCGGAGGGGGGGGCCCTACAATGAGCAGTTCTTC; CDR3 protein: CASSEYHGRRGGPYNEQFF